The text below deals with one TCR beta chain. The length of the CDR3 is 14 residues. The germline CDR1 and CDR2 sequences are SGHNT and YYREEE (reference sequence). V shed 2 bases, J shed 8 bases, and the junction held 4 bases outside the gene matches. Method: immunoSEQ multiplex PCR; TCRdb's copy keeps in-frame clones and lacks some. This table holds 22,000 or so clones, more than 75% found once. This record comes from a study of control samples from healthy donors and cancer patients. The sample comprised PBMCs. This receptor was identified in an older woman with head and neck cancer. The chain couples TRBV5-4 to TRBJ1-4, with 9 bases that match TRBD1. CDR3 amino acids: CASSLGGTGEKLFF. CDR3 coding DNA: TGTGCCAGCAGCTTAGGGGGGACAGGGGAAAAACTGTTTTTT. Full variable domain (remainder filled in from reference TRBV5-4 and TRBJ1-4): ETGVTQSPTHLIKTRGQQVTLRCSSQSGHNTVSWYQQALGQGPQFIFQYYREEENGRGNFPPRFSGLQFPNYSSELNVNALELDDSALYLCASSLGGTGEKLFFGSGTQLSVL.